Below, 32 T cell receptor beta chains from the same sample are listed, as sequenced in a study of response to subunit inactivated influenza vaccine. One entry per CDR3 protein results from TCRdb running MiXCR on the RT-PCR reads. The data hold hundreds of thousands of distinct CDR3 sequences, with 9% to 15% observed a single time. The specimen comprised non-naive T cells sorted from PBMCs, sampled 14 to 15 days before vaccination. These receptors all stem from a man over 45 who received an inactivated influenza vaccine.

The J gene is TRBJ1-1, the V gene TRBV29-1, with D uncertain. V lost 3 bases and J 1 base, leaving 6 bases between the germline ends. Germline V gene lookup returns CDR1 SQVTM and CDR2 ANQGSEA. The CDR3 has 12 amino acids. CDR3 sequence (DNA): TGCAGCGTTGATTTCCAGAACACTGAAGCTTTCTTT. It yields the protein CSVDFQNTEAFF.

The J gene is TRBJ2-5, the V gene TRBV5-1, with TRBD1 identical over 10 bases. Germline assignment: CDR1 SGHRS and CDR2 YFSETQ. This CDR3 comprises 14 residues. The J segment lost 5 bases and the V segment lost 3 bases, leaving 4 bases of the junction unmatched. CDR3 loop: CASSSTGGRETQYF. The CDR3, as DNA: TGCGCCAGCAGCTCGACAGGGGGCAGGGAGACCCAGTACTTC.

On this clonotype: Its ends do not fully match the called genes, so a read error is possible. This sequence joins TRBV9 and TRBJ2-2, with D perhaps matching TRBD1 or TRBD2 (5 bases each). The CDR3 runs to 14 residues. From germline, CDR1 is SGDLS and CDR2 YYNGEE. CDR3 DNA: TGTGCCAACAGCGTAGTCGGGGCTACCGGGGAGCTGTTTTTT. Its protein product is CANSVVGATGELFF.

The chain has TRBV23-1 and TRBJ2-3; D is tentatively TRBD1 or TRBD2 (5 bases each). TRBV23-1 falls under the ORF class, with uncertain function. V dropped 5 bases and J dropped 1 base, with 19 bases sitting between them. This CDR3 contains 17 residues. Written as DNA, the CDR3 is TGCGCCAGCAGTTGGCCTTCCGGGGCCGAGGGCACAGATACGCAGTATTTT. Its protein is CASSWPSGAEGTDTQYF.

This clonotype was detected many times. Written as DNA, the CDR3 is TGTGCCAGCAGCCCCGGACCCGAGGACGAGCAGTACTTC. The encoded protein is CASSPGPEDEQYF. The V gene is TRBV7-8, the J gene TRBJ2-7; D is undetermined. The CDR3 contains 13 residues. V was cut by 5 bases and J by 5 bases, with 13 bases left in between. Germline CDR1 and CDR2: SGHVS and FQNEAQ.

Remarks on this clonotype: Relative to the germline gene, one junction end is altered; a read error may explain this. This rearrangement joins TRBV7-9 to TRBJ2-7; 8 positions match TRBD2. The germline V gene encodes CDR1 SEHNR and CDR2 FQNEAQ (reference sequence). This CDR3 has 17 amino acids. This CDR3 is CASSQGSAGDFSYEHYF. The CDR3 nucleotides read TGTGCCAGCAGCCAGGGGTCAGCGGGGGATTTTTCCTACGAGCATTACTTC.

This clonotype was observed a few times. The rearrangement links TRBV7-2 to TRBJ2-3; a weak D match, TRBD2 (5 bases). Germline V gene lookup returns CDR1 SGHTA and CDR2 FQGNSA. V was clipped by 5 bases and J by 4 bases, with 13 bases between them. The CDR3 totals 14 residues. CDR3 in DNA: TGTGCCAGCAGCCAAGGGAGTATGTCAGATACGCAGTATTTT. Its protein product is CASSQGSMSDTQYF.

The CDR3 is CASRRTGRPNEKLFF. DNA of the CDR3: TGTGCCAGCAGGAGGACAGGGCGGCCTAATGAAAAACTGTTTTTT. The V and J genes are TRBV2 and TRBJ1-4; 8 bases fit TRBD1. This CDR3 has 15 residues. CDR1 and CDR2 from the germline V gene are SNHLY and FYNNEI. V dropped 6 bases and J dropped 3; count of bases not matched to a gene: 6.

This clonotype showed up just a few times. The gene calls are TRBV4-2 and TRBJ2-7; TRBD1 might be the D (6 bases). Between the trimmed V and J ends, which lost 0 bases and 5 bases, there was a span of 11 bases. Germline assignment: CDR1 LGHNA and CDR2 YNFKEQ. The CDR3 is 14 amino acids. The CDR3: CASSQEQGFDEQYF. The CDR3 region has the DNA TGTGCCAGCAGCCAAGAACAGGGCTTCGACGAGCAGTACTTC.

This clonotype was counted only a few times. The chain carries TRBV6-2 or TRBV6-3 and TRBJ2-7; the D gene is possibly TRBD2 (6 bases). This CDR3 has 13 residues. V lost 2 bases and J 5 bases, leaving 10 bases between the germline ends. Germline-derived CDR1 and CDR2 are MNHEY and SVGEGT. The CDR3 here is CASSYRRDHEQYF. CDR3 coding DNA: TGTGCCAGCAGTTACCGGCGGGACCACGAGCAGTACTTC.

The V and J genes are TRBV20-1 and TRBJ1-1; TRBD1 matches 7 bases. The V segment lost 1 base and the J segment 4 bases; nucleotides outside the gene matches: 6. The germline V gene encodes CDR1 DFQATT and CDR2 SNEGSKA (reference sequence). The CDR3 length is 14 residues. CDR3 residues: CSARATGRSTEAFF. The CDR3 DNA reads TGCAGTGCTAGAGCGACAGGGAGGAGCACTGAAGCTTTCTTT.

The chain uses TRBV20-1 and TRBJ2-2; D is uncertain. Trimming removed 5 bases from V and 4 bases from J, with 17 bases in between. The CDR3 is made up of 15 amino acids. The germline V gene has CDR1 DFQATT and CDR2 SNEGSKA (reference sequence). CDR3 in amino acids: CSAHSHRTRTGELFF. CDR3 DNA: TGCAGTGCTCACTCCCATCGCACCCGCACCGGGGAGCTGTTTTTT.

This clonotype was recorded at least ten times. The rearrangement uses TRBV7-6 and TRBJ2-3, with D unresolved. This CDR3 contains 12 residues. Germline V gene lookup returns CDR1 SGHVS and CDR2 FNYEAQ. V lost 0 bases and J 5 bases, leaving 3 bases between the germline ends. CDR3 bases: TGTGCCAGCAGCTTAGCACTAGATACGCAGTATTTT. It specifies CASSLALDTQYF.

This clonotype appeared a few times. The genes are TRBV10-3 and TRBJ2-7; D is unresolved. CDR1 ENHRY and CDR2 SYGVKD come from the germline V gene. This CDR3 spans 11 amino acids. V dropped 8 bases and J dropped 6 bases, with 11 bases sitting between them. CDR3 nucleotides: TGTGCCATCCGAGATAGCATCGAGCAGTACTTC. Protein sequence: CAIRDSIEQYF.

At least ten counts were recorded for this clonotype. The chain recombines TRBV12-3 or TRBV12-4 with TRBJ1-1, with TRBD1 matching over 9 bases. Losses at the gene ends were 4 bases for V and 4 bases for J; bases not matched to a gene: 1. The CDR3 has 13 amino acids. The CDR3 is CASSSTGGTEAFF. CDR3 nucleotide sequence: TGTGCCAGCAGTTCGACAGGGGGCACTGAAGCTTTCTTT.

The CDR3 sequence is CASSFPNEQFF. The DNA of the CDR3 is TGTGCCAGCAGCTTTCCCAATGAGCAGTTCTTC. This chain uses TRBV7-9 with TRBJ2-1; D not certain. The CDR3 consists of 11 residues. The V end was cut by 3 bases, the J end by 6 bases, with 3 bases between. Germline V gene lookup returns CDR1 SEHNR and CDR2 FQNEAQ (reference sequence).

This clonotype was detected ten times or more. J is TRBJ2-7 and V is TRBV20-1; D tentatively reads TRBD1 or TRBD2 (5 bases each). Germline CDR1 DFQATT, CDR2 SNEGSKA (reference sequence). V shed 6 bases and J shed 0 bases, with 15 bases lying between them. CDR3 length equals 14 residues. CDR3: CSAIGRDGSYEQYF. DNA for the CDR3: TGCAGTGCAATCGGACGGGACGGCTCCTACGAGCAGTACTTC.

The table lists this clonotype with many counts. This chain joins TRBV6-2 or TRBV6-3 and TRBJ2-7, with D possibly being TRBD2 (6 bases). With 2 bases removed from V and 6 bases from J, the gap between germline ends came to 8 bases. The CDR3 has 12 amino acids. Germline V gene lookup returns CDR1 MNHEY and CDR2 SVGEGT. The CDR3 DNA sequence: TGTGCCAGCAGTTACGTGGGAGGCGAGCAGTACTTC. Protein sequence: CASSYVGGEQYF.

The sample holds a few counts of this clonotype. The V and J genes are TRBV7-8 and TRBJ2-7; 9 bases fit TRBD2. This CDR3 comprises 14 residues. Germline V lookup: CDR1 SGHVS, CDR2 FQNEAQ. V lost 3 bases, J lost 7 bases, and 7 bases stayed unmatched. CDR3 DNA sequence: TGTGCCAGCAGCTTGAGCCTAGCGGGGAGGGAGCAGTACTTC. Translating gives CASSLSLAGREQYF.

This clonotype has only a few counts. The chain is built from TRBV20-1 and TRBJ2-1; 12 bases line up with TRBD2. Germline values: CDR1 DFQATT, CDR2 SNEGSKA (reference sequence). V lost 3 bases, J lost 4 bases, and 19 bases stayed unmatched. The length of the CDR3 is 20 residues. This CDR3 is CSASQPRTSGIALGYNEQFF. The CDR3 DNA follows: TGCAGTGCTAGCCAACCGCGGACTAGCGGGATCGCCCTGGGGTACAATGAGCAGTTCTTC.

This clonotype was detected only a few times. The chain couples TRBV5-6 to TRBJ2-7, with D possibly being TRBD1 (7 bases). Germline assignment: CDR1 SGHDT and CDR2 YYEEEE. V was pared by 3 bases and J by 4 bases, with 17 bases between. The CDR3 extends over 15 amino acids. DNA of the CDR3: TGTGCCAGCAGCTGGGGCGGGACAGCTATTTACGAGCAGTACTTC. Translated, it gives CASSWGGTAIYEQYF.

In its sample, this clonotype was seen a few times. Written as DNA, the CDR3 is TGCAGTGCTAGGACCCCAGGCAGGGGGGCGGGGCAGCCCCAGCATTTT. It encodes CSARTPGRGAGQPQHF. This chain joins TRBV20-1 and TRBJ1-5; 7 bases are a match to TRBD1. CDR1 is DFQATT, CDR2 SNEGSKA, per germline (reference sequence). The CDR3 is 16 residues long. Trimming removed 3 bases from V and 7 bases from J; junction bases left unmatched: 15.

As DNA, the CDR3 is TGTGCCAGCAGCCCTCCAGGAGTGGGCTATGGCTACACCTTC. It translates to CASSPPGVGYGYTF. The V call is TRBV3-1, the J call TRBJ1-2; D uncertain. The germline V gene has CDR1 LGHDT and CDR2 YNNKEL (reference sequence). The CDR3 sequence is 14 residues long. With 4 bases removed from V and 4 bases from J, the gap between germline ends came to 13 bases.

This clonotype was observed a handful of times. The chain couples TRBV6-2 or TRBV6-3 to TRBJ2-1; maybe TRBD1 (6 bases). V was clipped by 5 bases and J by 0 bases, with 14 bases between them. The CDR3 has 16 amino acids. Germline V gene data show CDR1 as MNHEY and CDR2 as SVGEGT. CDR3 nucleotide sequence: TGTGCCAGCAGTAATTCAGGGGTTGGCTCCTACAATGAGCAGTTCTTC. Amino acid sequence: CASSNSGVGSYNEQFF.

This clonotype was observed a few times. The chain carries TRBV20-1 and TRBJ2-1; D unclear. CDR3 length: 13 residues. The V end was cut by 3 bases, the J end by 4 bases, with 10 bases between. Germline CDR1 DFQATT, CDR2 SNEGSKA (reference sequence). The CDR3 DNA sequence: TGCAGTGCTAGTTCTTATCTGTACAATGAGCAGTTCTTC. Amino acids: CSASSYLYNEQFF.

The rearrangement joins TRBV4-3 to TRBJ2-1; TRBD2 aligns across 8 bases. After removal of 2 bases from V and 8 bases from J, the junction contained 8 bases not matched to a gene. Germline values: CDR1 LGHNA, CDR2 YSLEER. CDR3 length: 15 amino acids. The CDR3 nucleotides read TGCGCCAGCAGCCAACTGACTAGCGCTGTTGATGAGCAGTTCTTC. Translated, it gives CASSQLTSAVDEQFF.

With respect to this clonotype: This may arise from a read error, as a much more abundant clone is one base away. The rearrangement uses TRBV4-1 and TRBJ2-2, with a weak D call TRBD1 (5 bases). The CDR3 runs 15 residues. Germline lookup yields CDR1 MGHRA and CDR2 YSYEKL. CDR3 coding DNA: TGCGGCAGCAGCCAAGACGCGAGCAGGGTCGGGGAGCTGTTTTTT. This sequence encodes CGSSQDASRVGELFF.

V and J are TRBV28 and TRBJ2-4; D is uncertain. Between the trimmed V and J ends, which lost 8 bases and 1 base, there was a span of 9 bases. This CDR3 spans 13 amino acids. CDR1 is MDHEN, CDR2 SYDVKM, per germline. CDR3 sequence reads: CASGEEAKNIQYF. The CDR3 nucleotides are TGTGCCAGCGGTGAAGAGGCCAAAAACATTCAGTACTTC.

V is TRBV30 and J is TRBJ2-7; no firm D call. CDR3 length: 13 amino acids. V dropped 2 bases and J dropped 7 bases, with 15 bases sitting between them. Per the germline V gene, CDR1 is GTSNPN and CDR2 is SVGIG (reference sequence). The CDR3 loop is CAWSFGQIPEQYF. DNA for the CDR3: TGTGCCTGGAGTTTTGGCCAAATTCCTGAGCAGTACTTC.

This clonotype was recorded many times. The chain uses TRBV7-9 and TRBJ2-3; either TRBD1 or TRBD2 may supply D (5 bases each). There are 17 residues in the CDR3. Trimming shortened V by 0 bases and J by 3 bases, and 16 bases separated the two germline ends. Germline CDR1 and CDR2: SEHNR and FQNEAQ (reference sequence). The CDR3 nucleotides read TGTGCCAGCAGCTTAGCGGGACCCACAGAACGGACAGATACGCAGTATTTT. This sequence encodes CASSLAGPTERTDTQYF.

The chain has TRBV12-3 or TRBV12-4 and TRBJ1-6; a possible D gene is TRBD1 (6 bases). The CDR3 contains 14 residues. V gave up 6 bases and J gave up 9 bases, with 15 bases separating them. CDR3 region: CASRGGGVSSPLHF. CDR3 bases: TGTGCCAGCAGGGGAGGGGGTGTTAGTTCACCCCTCCACTTT.

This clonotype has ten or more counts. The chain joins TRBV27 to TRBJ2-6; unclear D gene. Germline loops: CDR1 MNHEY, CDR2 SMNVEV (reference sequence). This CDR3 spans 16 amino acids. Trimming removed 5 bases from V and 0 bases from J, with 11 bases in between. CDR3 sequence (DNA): TGTGCCAGCAGTCCATACACAAACTCTGGGGCCAACGTCCTGACTTTC. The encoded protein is CASSPYTNSGANVLTF.